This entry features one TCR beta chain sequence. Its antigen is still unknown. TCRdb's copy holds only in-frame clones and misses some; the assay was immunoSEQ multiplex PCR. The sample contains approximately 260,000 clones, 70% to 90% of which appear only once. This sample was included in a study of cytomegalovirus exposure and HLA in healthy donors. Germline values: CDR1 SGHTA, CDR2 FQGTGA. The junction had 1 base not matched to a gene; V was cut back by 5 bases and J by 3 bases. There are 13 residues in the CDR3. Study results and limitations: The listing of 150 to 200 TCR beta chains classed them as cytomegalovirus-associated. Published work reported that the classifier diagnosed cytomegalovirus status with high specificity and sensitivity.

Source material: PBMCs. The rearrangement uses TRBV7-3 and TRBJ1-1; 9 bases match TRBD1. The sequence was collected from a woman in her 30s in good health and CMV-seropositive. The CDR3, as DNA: TGTGCCAGCAGCAGGACAGGGGACACTGAAGCTTTCTTT. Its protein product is CASSRTGDTEAFF.